The rows below give T cell receptor beta chains drawn from one sample of a study of cytomegalovirus exposure and HLA in healthy donors. Profiled with immunoSEQ multiplex PCR; TCRdb holds only in-frame clones, not every one. This sample yields around 150,000 clones, of which roughly two thirds are seen a single time; roughly 1.8% belongs to the top ten. Sequenced sample: PBMCs. Every receptor here comes from a male donor in good health and CMV-seronegative. The CDR3 runs from the conserved cysteine through the conserved F or W. D genes are given only for firm matches. Rows give clone size only sometimes, using once, few, many, or a class for an expanded clone.

CDR3 protein	CDR3 DNA	V gene	clone size	J gene	D gene
CASSSTVGGVMMNTEAFF	TGTGCCAGCAGCTCGACGGTTGGGGGGGTGATGATGAACACTGAAGCTTTCTTT	TRBV7-9	once	TRBJ1-1	-
CASSLRGMVDTQYF	TGTGCCAGCAGCTTGCGAGGGATGGTAGATACGCAGTATTTT	TRBV5-5	once	TRBJ2-3	-
CASSGSGDSAYEQYF	TGTGCCAGTAGTGGTTCCGGGGACAGTGCCTACGAGCAGTACTTC	TRBV19	once	TRBJ2-7	TRBD1
CASSRGTGGDGYTF	TGTGCCAGCAGCCGCGGGACAGGGGGAGATGGCTACACCTTC	TRBV11-3	once	TRBJ1-2	TRBD1
CASSLAGFMNTEAFF	TGTGCCAGCAGTTTGGCAGGGTTCATGAACACTGAAGCTTTCTTT	TRBV28	-	TRBJ1-1	-
CASSLGGGAGSTQYF	TGTGCCAGCAGCTTAGGAGGGGGGGCGGGGAGTACGCAGTATTTT	TRBV7-2	-	TRBJ2-3	-
CASRTGMGGYTF	TGTGCCAGTAGAACAGGGATGGGAGGCTACACCTTC	TRBV19	-	TRBJ1-2	-
CASSGGLRGRTEAFF	TGTGCCAGTAGTGGGGGGCTCAGGGGGAGGACTGAAGCTTTCTTT	TRBV19	-	TRBJ1-1	TRBD1
CASRGDSYNSPLHF	TGTGCCAGCCGGGGGGACTCCTATAATTCACCCCTCCACTTT	TRBV18	-	TRBJ1-6	-
CASSIDSGNQPQHF	TGTGCCAGTAGTATAGATTCGGGGAATCAGCCCCAGCATTTT	TRBV19	-	TRBJ1-5	-
CASSQRGTSGGPTLDEQFF	TGCGCCAGCAGCCAACGCGGGACTAGCGGGGGGCCAACCCTCGATGAGCAGTTCTTC	TRBV4-3	-	TRBJ2-1	TRBD2
CSARTTGTNQPQHF	TGCAGCGCCAGGACAACAGGGACAAATCAGCCTCAGCATTTT	TRBV29-1	-	TRBJ1-5	-
CASEAAGGDQGNYNSPLHF	TGTGCCAGCGAGGCGGCCGGGGGGGACCAAGGGAACTATAATTCACCCCTCCACTTT	TRBV5-4	-	TRBJ1-6	-
CASSDGQGHPAFF	TGTGCCAGCAGTGACGGACAGGGACATCCGGCTTTCTTT	TRBV25-1	few	TRBJ1-1	TRBD1
CASSLMEGSNSPLHF	TGTGCCAGCAGCTTAATGGAGGGGAGTAATTCACCCCTCCACTTT	TRBV7-6	few	TRBJ1-6	-
CASSLYGGSDTEAFF	TGTGCCAGCAGCTTATACGGAGGGTCGGACACTGAAGCTTTCTTT	TRBV7-3	-	TRBJ1-1	-
CAWSVGGAGEKLFF	TGTGCCTGGAGTGTGGGGGGGGCAGGTGAAAAACTGTTTTTT	TRBV30	-	TRBJ1-4	-
CASSVQLNTEAFF	TGTGCCAGCAGCGTACAGTTGAACACTGAAGCTTTCTTT	TRBV9	-	TRBJ1-1	-
CASSIQGANYGYTF	TGTGCCAGTAGTATACAGGGGGCTAACTATGGCTACACCTTC	TRBV19	-	TRBJ1-2	TRBD1
CSVGSGADTIYF	TGCAGCGTTGGGTCTGGGGCCGACACCATATATTTT	TRBV29-1	-	TRBJ1-3	-
CASNELGRGETQYF	TGTGCCAGTAACGAGCTAGGACGGGGAGAGACCCAGTACTTC	TRBV19	-	TRBJ2-5	-
CASSIDGVTGNTIYF	TGTGCCAGTAGTATAGACGGGGTGACTGGAAACACCATATATTTT	TRBV19	-	TRBJ1-3	-
CASSATTNTGELFF	TGTGCCTCCTCCGCCACAACGAACACCGGGGAGCTGTTTTTT	TRBV7-7	few	TRBJ2-2	-
CASSATSGTYVDTQYF	TGTGCCAGCAGCGCCACTAGCGGAACCTATGTCGATACGCAGTATTTT	TRBV9	-	TRBJ2-3	TRBD2
CASSFTSGVYEQYF	TGTGCCAGCAGCTTTACTAGCGGGGTTTACGAGCAGTACTTC	TRBV7-2	few	TRBJ2-7	TRBD2
CSVRTDSSYGYTF	TGCAGCGTCCGGACAGACTCAAGCTATGGCTACACCTTC	TRBV29-1	-	TRBJ1-2	-
CASSDNPADTQYF	TGTGCCAGCAGTGATAACCCAGCAGATACGCAGTATTTT	TRBV2	few	TRBJ2-3	-
CASSIGPGATTNEKLFF	TGTGCCAGTAGTATAGGGCCAGGGGCTACAACTAATGAAAAACTGTTTTTT	TRBV19	-	TRBJ1-4	-
CASSYGDGETGETQYF	TGTGCCAGCAGTTACGGTGACGGGGAGACAGGGGAGACCCAGTACTTC	TRBV6-5	-	TRBJ2-5	TRBD1
CAISEYSNQPQHF	TGTGCCATCAGTGAATATAGCAATCAGCCCCAGCATTTT	TRBV10-3	-	TRBJ1-5	-
CASSFLGQGAWGYTF	TGTGCCAGCAGTTTTCTAGGACAGGGGGCGTGGGGCTACACCTTC	TRBV27	-	TRBJ1-2	TRBD1
CASSTPTGAGTEAFF	TGTGCCAGCAGCACCCCAACAGGGGCGGGGACTGAAGCTTTCTTT	TRBV11-2	-	TRBJ1-1	TRBD1
CASSPGQGSNQPQHF	TGTGCCAGCAGCCCCGGACAGGGTTCCAATCAGCCCCAGCATTTT	TRBV14	-	TRBJ1-5	TRBD1
CASSLPSGATDTQYF	TGCGCCAGCAGCTTGCCCAGCGGGGCAACAGATACGCAGTATTTT	TRBV5-1	few	TRBJ2-3	TRBD2
CASSQSPQGYTEAFF	TGTGCCAGCAGCCAATCTCCACAGGGGTACACTGAAGCTTTCTTT	TRBV16	-	TRBJ1-1	TRBD1
CSSSERQASYEQYF	TGTTCCAGCAGCGAAAGACAGGCCTCCTACGAGCAGTACTTC	TRBV7-9	-	TRBJ2-7	-
CASSPRSVGGSEQYF	TGTGCCAGCAGCCCGAGGTCGGTGGGGGGTAGCGAGCAGTACTTC	TRBV7-2	few	TRBJ2-7	-